This T cell receptor beta chain was captured by sequencing in a study of T cell responses to AZD1222 COVID-19 vaccine. Study results and limitations: Donors skewed white British and female; clonal diversity was possibly underestimated. Breadth and depth of Spike-specific TCRs rose after two AZD1222 doses. Dominant CD4 TCR responses targeted spike regions 160-218 and 743-854. Reportedly, nearly half of unique spike TCRs recognized epitopes outside B.1.351/B.1.1.7 mutations.

The repertoire was sequenced with immunoSEQ multiplex PCR; TCRdb's copy has only in-frame clones and lacks some. This table holds approximately 100,000 clones, approximately 90% found once. A word on this clone: What it recognizes is unknown.

CDR3 length: 17 amino acids. The V and J ends lost 3 bases and 10 bases, in that order; junction bases with no gene match: 11. Germline-derived CDR1 and CDR2 are SNHLY and FYNNEI. The specimen comprised peripheral blood, sampled 28 days after the second AZD1222 dose. The TCR comes from an adult who received the AZD1222 COVID-19 vaccine. The rearrangement joins TRBV2 to TRBJ2-1, with 14 positions matching TRBD2. The CDR3, as DNA: TGTGCCAGCAGTGACCCCGGGACTAGCGGGAGTACGTGCGAGCAGTTCTTC. It yields the protein CASSDPGTSGSTCEQFF.